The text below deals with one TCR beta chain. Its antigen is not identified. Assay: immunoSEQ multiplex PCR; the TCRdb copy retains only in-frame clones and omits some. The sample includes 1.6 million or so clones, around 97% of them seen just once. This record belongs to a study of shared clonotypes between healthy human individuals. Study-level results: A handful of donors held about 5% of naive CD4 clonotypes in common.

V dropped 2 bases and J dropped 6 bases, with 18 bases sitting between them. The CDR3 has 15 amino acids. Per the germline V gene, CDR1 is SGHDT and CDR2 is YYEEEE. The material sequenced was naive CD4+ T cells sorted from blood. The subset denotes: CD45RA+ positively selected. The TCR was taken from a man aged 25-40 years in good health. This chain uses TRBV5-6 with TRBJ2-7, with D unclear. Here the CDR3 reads CASSFLGSALVEQYF. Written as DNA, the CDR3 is TGTGCCAGCAGCTTCCTGGGCAGCGCTCTCGTCGAGCAGTACTTC.